The T cell receptor (beta chain) described here comes from a study of T cells after posttransplantation cyclophosphamide. Whole-study findings and limits: Skin or GI-infiltrating T cells shared few TRB sequences with blood. Recipient CMV seropositivity and CMV reactivation strongly tracked TRB clonality.

Some clones are missing from TCRdb's copy, which holds only in-frame ones; the method was immunoSEQ multiplex PCR. The table lists 9,500 to 15,000 clones, with no singletons. The CDR3 is 13 amino acids. Trimming took 7 bases from V and 4 from J; bases not matched to a gene: 6. Germline CDR1 is MNHNS and CDR2 is SASEGT. This clone was seen repeatedly, ten times or more. Its antigen remains unknown. Busulfan-fludarabine conditioning, marrow transplant, and cyclophosphamide on days +3 and +4 were administered. The sequenced sample was PBMCs, obtained after allogeneic stem cell transplant with posttransplant cyclophosphamide. The V and J genes are TRBV6-1 and TRBJ2-5; 7 nucleotides match TRBD1. The clonotype originates from a female patient in her thirties or forties who received an allogeneic stem cell transplant from a related donor, was CMV-positive, and had acute GVHD only. Some of the T cells may derive from the graft donor. The CDR3 region is CASTGRTGETQYF. The CDR3, as DNA: TGTGCCAGCACCGGTCGGACAGGAGAGACCCAGTACTTC.